The 22 T cell receptor beta chains below were found in one sample sequenced in a study of neurological immune-mediated disorders. TCRdb recomputed calls from the 5' RACE reads with MiXCR, one row per CDR3 protein. In the table there are about 90,000 distinct CDR3 sequences, about 12% of which are singletons. Time point described: longitudinal time-point 2. The material sequenced was PBMCs. The receptors stem from a female donor with HTLV-1-associated myelopathy (HAM/TSP).

This clonotype has ten or more counts. V usage is TRBV4-2 and J usage is TRBJ1-2; TRBD1 matches at 7 bases. Germline CDR1 is LGHNA and CDR2 is YNFKEQ. CDR3 length: 15 residues. The V segment lost 1 base and the J segment 7 bases; nucleotides outside the gene matches: 9. For the CDR3, the DNA is TGTGCCAGCAGCCAAGTAGCAGGGGGGGCCCTTGGCTACACCTTC. Its protein is CASSQVAGGALGYTF.

This clonotype was recorded at least ten times. V is TRBV7-2 and J is TRBJ2-7; D is tentatively TRBD1 or TRBD2 (5 bases each). The CDR3 is made up of 14 amino acids. CDR1 and CDR2 from the germline V gene are SGHTA and FQGNSA. With 2 bases removed from V and 2 bases from J, the gap between germline ends came to 10 bases. The DNA of the CDR3 is TGTGCCAGCAGCTTAAGGGGACGGCCCTACGAGCAGTACTTC. Protein product: CASSLRGRPYEQYF.

This chain joins TRBV27 and TRBJ2-1; 8 bases align to TRBD2. With 4 bases clipped from V and 13 bases from J, the junction kept 18 bases outside the gene matches. The germline CDR1 and CDR2 sequences are MNHEY and SMNVEV (reference sequence). CDR3 length equals 16 residues. CDR3 region: CASSWSGGGTPATQFF. DNA of the CDR3: TGTGCCAGCAGTTGGAGCGGCGGGGGGACCCCCGCAACACAGTTCTTC.

There are many counts of this clonotype. The chain is built from TRBV5-1 and TRBJ2-2; the match to TRBD2 covers 9 bases. CDR1 and CDR2 (germline): SGHRS, YFSETQ. The CDR3 is 15 residues long. J was trimmed by 4 bases and V by 6 bases; bases with no gene match: 7. The CDR3 loop reads CASKVSGGPTGELFF. CDR3 in DNA: TGCGCCAGCAAGGTTAGCGGGGGCCCCACCGGGGAGCTGTTTTTT.

The sample holds many counts of this clonotype. V and J are TRBV5-1 and TRBJ1-2; TRBD1 might be the D (6 bases). V was cut by 6 bases and J by 3 bases, with 15 bases left in between. Germline V gives CDR1 SGHRS, CDR2 YFSETQ. This CDR3 has 14 amino acids. The CDR3 sequence is CASTGQPQDYGYTF. CDR3 sequence (DNA): TGCGCCAGCACGGGACAACCTCAGGACTATGGCTACACCTTC.

The table lists this clonotype with many counts. The V call is TRBV5-6, the J call TRBJ2-2; the D is unclear. Germline CDR1 reads SGHDT; CDR2 reads YYEEEE. CDR3 length equals 15 residues. Trimming shortened V by 1 base and J by 4 bases, and 11 bases separated the two germline ends. CDR3 residues: CASSLLQRSTGELFF. CDR3 sequence (DNA): TGTGCCAGCAGCTTGTTACAGAGAAGCACCGGGGAGCTGTTTTTT.

Ten or more counts support this clonotype. The V and J genes are TRBV2 and TRBJ2-5; D gene unclear. The CDR3 extends over 11 amino acids. Germline V gene lookup returns CDR1 SNHLY and CDR2 FYNNEI. Trimming stripped 1 base from V and 3 bases from J, with 0 bases between. The chain's CDR3 is CASSEEETQYF. CDR3 DNA: TGTGCCAGCAGTGAAGAAGAGACCCAGTACTTC.

This clonotype was counted at least ten times. V is TRBV15 and J is TRBJ2-1; 8 bases map to TRBD1. With V trimmed by 8 bases and J by 7 bases, 16 bases remained unmatched. This CDR3 spans 16 amino acids. CDR1 is LNHNV and CDR2 is YYDKDF in the germline V gene (reference sequence). In DNA, the CDR3 is TGTGCCACCCTATCTTCCGGACAGGGATCGAGAAATGAGCAGTTCTTC. It is translated as CATLSSGQGSRNEQFF.

Ten or more counts support this clonotype. The CDR3 region has the DNA TGCAGTGGCCTAAGACAGGGCGGGGAGACCCAGTACTTC. As protein: CSGLRQGGETQYF. The V call is TRBV20-1, the J call TRBJ2-5; 7 nucleotides line up with TRBD1. The CDR3 runs 13 residues. Germline trimming cut 7 bases from V and 5 bases from J; bases unmatched to any gene: 10. Germline V CDR1 and CDR2: DFQATT, SNEGSKA (reference sequence).

This clonotype showed up many times. The chain links TRBV7-2 to TRBJ2-7; the match to TRBD1 covers 11 bases. CDR3 length: 15 residues. V was clipped by 5 bases and J by 1 base; unmatched bases: 4. Germline assignment: CDR1 SGHTA and CDR2 FQGNSA. DNA of the CDR3: TGTGCCAGCAGCCGCCGGGACAGGGGGTCCTACGAGCAGTACTTC. Translated, it gives CASSRRDRGSYEQYF. The variable domain in full, with the rest retrieved from reference TRBV7-2 and TRBJ2-7, is GAGVSQSPSNKVTEKGKDVELRCDPISGHTALYWYRQSLGQGLEFLIYFQGNSAPDKSGLPSDRFSAERTGGSVSTLTIQRTQQEDSAVYLCASSRRDRGSYEQYFGPGTRLTVT.

A single count supports this clonotype. One junction end disagrees with the germline gene, perhaps due to a read error. V gene TRBV5-1 combines with J gene TRBJ1-6, with unresolved D. The CDR3 runs to 23 residues. Germline assignment: CDR1 SGHRS and CDR2 YFSETQ. CDR3 nucleotides: TGCGCCAGCAGCCACCGAGATGTACCAGCCCTTACGCGGGGAACCTCCTATAATTCACACCTCCACTTT. Protein product: CASSHRDVPALTRGTSYNSHLHF. The complete variable domain, with remaining parts taken from reference TRBV5-1 and TRBJ1-6, reads KAGVTQTPRYLIKTRGQQVTLSCSPISGHRSVSWYQQTPGQGLQFLFEYFSETQRNKGNFPGRFSGRQFSNSRSEMNVSTLELGDSALYLCASSHRDVPALTRGTSYNSHLHFGNGTRLTVT.

The chain couples TRBV30 to TRBJ1-1; D might be TRBD1 (6 bases). The CDR3 covers 14 residues. Germline CDR1 GTSNPN, CDR2 SVGIG (reference sequence). In DNA form, the CDR3 reads TGTGCTCGCATGGGGGGCCCTTTGAACACTGAAGCTTTCTTT. As protein: CARMGGPLNTEAFF. Based on the CDR3 plus reference TRBV30 and TRBJ1-1, the full variable domain is SQTIHQWPATLVQPVGSPLSLECTVEGTSNPNLYWYRQAAGRGLQLLFYSVGIGQISSEVPQNLSASRPQDRQFILSSKKLLLSDSGFYLCARMGGPLNTEAFFGQGTRLTVV.

This clonotype was observed at least ten times. The DNA of the CDR3 is TGCGCCAGCAGCTTCATTCCAAGGGGGAGGGGCTTACAAGAGACCCAGTACTTC. Translating gives CASSFIPRGRGLQETQYF. The chain links TRBV5-1 to TRBJ2-5, with D possibly matching TRBD2 (7 bases). This CDR3 has 18 residues. Trimming left V 2 bases short and J 2 bases short, with 22 bases between. The germline V gene encodes CDR1 SGHRS and CDR2 YFSETQ.

This clonotype showed up just a few times. The chain combines TRBV7-7 with TRBJ2-7, with 8 bases aligning to TRBD1. Unmatched junction bases numbered 10, after V lost 2 bases and J lost 7 bases. The CDR3 loop spans 15 amino acids. Germline V gene lookup returns CDR1 SSHAT and CDR2 FNYEAQ (reference sequence). In nucleotides, the CDR3 is TGTGCCAGCAGCTTAAGAGAAAACAGGGGGAGTGAGCAGTACTTC. As protein: CASSLRENRGSEQYF.

The J gene is TRBJ2-2, the V gene TRBV11-1; D is undetermined. This CDR3 region has 14 residues. V lost 3 bases, J lost 7 bases, and 12 bases lay in between. From germline, CDR1 is SGHAT and CDR2 FQDESV (reference sequence). As DNA, the CDR3 is TGTGCCAGCAGCTTCACCCAGCCCGACGGGGAGCTGTTTTTT. It specifies CASSFTQPDGELFF. Full variable domain (rest looked up from reference TRBV11-1 and TRBJ2-2): EAEVAQSPRYKITEKSQAVAFWCDPISGHATLYWYRQILGQGPELLVQFQDESVVDDSQLPKDRFSAERLKGVDSTLKIQPAELGDSAMYLCASSFTQPDGELFFGEGSRLTVL.

This clonotype was seen many times. The chain uses TRBV2 and TRBJ2-2; possibly TRBD1 for D (5 bases). Germline CDR1 SNHLY, CDR2 FYNNEI. Trimming left V 6 bases short and J 4 bases short, with 6 bases between. This CDR3 spans 12 amino acids. The CDR3 DNA follows: TGTGCCAGCAGCAGGGCCACCGGGGAGCTGTTTTTT. Translated: CASSRATGELFF.

Ten or more counts support this clonotype. V gene TRBV5-1 combines with J gene TRBJ2-3, with 12 positions matching TRBD1. Germline V gene data show CDR1 as SGHRS and CDR2 as YFSETQ. The length of the CDR3 is 16 residues. The V and J ends lost 1 base and 4 bases, in that order; junction bases with no gene match: 4. Here the CDR3 reads CASSLLGQGAPDTQYF. The DNA for the CDR3 is TGCGCCAGCAGCTTGTTGGGACAGGGGGCACCAGATACGCAGTATTTT.

At least ten counts were recorded for this clonotype. This rearrangement joins TRBV28 to TRBJ2-7, with D unclear. The CDR3 runs to 16 residues. Germline assignment: CDR1 MDHEN and CDR2 SYDVKM. Trimming removed 6 bases from V and 0 bases from J, with 18 bases in between. The CDR3 region is CASSLPLGSSSYEQYF. CDR3 nucleotide sequence: TGTGCCAGCAGCCTCCCCTTAGGATCCAGCTCCTACGAGCAGTACTTC.

The CDR3 region is CASSLGAWAGANVLTF. The CDR3 bases are TGTGCCAGCAGCTTGGGAGCATGGGCCGGGGCCAACGTCCTGACTTTC. The rearrangement joins TRBV5-8 to TRBJ2-6; D not certain. This CDR3 is built from 16 residues. V lost 0 bases to trimming and J lost 4 bases, with 11 bases between them. The V gene's germline CDR1 is SGHTS and CDR2 YDEGEE.

This rearrangement joins TRBV25-1 to TRBJ1-4; 10 bases line up with TRBD1. Germline V lookup: CDR1 MGHDK, CDR2 SYGVNS. This CDR3 has 16 residues. With V trimmed by 2 bases and J by 7 bases, 7 bases remained unmatched. Written as DNA, the CDR3 is TGTGCCAGCAGTGAAACGGGACAGGGGTATTTTGAAAAACTGTTTTTT. Protein sequence: CASSETGQGYFEKLFF.

This clonotype has at least ten counts. The chain joins TRBV10-3 to TRBJ2-4, with 14 bases identical to TRBD2. V lost 0 bases to trimming and J lost 7 bases; unmatched junction nucleotides: 5. Per the germline V gene, CDR1 is ENHRY and CDR2 is SYGVKD. The CDR3 runs to 17 residues. The CDR3 nucleotides are TGTGCCATCAGTGAGTCCGGACTAGCGGGAGGCAGTAACATTCAGTACTTC. Translated, it gives CAISESGLAGGSNIQYF.

The sample holds many counts of this clonotype. This chain connects TRBV4-1 to TRBJ2-7; 7 nucleotides agree with TRBD1. This CDR3 is built from 16 residues. V shed 1 base, J shed 5 bases, and the junction held 11 bases outside the gene matches. In germline, CDR1 is MGHRA, CDR2 YSYEKL. CDR3 coding DNA: TGCGCCAGCAGCCAAGCGTCACAGGGGCCCCAGGACGAGCAGTACTTC. It encodes CASSQASQGPQDEQYF.